One sample yielded the 15 T cell receptor beta chains listed below, sequenced in a study of shared clonotypes between healthy human individuals (dated by TCRdb to about 2020). The receptor library was made with the immunoSEQ multiplex PCR assay. The clones in this table, taken by TCRdb from immuneACCESS, are in-frame only. Not every clone is retained; where verified, under half of the shortfall comes from an unresolved V gene, and the cause of the rest is unknown. Here the sample has approximately 1.5 million clones; 98% occur a single time. Of the sample, around 0.47% falls within the top ten clones. The sample taken for sequencing was naive CD4+ T cells sorted from blood. What the cell subset or site label conveys for this sample: CD45RA+ positively selected. These receptors were obtained from a man aged 30 to 45 in good health.

The genes are TRBV7-2 and TRBJ2-2, with D possibly being TRBD1 or TRBD2 (6 bases each). Germline-derived CDR1 and CDR2 are SGHTA and FQGNSA. This CDR3 region has 14 residues. The V and J ends lost 3 bases and 7 bases respectively, with 12 bases between them. CDR3 DNA: TGTGCCAGCAGCTTCTCGGGGGCCGGCGGGGAGCTGTTTTTT. This translates into CASSFSGAGGELFF.

This rearrangement joins TRBV7-9 to TRBJ1-3; 9 nucleotides align to TRBD1. The germline CDR1 and CDR2 sequences are SEHNR and FQNEAQ (reference sequence). The V and J ends lost 0 bases and 2 bases, in that order; junction bases with no gene match: 8. The CDR3 totals 18 residues. The CDR3 DNA reads as TGTGCCAGCAGCTTAGCCTTGTCCGACAGGGGGACTGGAAACACCATATATTTT. Its translation is CASSLALSDRGTGNTIYF. The full variable domain, rest sourced from reference TRBV7-9 and TRBJ1-3, is DTGVSQNPRHKITKRGQNVTFRCDPISEHNRLYWYRQTLGQGPEFLTYFQNEAQLEKSRLLSDRFSAERPKGSFSTLEIQRTEQGDSAMYLCASSLALSDRGTGNTIYFGEGSWLTVV.

The chain links TRBV11-3 to TRBJ1-3; D gene unclear. V lost 5 bases and J lost 0, with 2 bases in between. The CDR3 has 12 amino acids. CDR1 and CDR2 (germline): SGHNT, YENEEA. The CDR3 reads CASSNSGNTIYF. For the CDR3, the DNA is TGTGCCAGCAGCAACTCTGGAAACACCATATATTTT. The variable domain in full, completed from reference TRBV11-3 and TRBJ1-3, reads EAGVVQSPRYKIIEKKQPVAFWCNPISGHNTLYWYLQNLGQGPELLIRYENEEAVDDSQLPKDRFSAERLKGVDSTLKIQPAELGDSAVYLCASSNSGNTIYFGEGSWLTVV.

V and J are TRBV7-2 and TRBJ2-3; D is uncertain. V lost 5 bases, J lost 0 bases, and 15 bases lay in between. This CDR3 has 16 residues. Germline V lookup: CDR1 SGHTA, CDR2 FQGNSA. The CDR3 is CASSRPTQTSTDTQYF. DNA of the CDR3: TGTGCCAGCAGCAGGCCAACCCAAACCAGCACAGATACGCAGTATTTT.

This chain uses TRBV19 with TRBJ1-1, with D unclear. V was cut by 4 bases and J by 2 bases, with 8 bases left in between. The CDR3 loop spans 13 amino acids. Germline CDR1 and CDR2: LNHDA and SQIVND (reference sequence). The CDR3 nucleotides read TGTGCCAGTAGTAGGGTTTCTAACACTGAAGCTTTCTTT. Translated, it gives CASSRVSNTEAFF.

The chain recombines TRBV2 with TRBJ2-1, with TRBD1 identical over 8 bases. The V segment lost 6 bases and the J segment 14 bases; nucleotides outside the gene matches: 3. CDR1 and CDR2 from the germline V gene are SNHLY and FYNNEI. CDR3 size: 10 residues. The CDR3 protein is CASRTGVKFF. The CDR3 nucleotides read TGTGCCAGCAGGACAGGGGTTAAGTTCTTC.

The chain has TRBV7-9 and TRBJ2-7; possible D gene TRBD2, 7 bases. The germline V gene has CDR1 SEHNR and CDR2 FQNEAQ (reference sequence). The germline V and J ends were trimmed by 3 bases and 7 bases, with 16 bases remaining between them. The CDR3 totals 14 residues. This CDR3 is CASSFRAGAGEQYF. In nucleotides, the CDR3 is TGTGCCAGCAGCTTTAGGGCGGGGGCCGGAGAGCAGTACTTC.

The J gene is TRBJ2-3, the V gene TRBV27, with D uncertain. Germline values: CDR1 MNHEY, CDR2 SMNVEV (reference sequence). The CDR3 runs to 13 residues. Trimming removed 4 bases at V and 3 bases at J, with 8 bases between. CDR3 protein: CASSWTWTDTQYF. As DNA, the CDR3 is TGTGCCAGCAGTTGGACCTGGACAGATACGCAGTATTTT.

The chain employs TRBV9 and TRBJ2-2; no clear D gene. CDR3 length equals 13 residues. The germline CDR1 and CDR2 sequences are SGDLS and YYNGEE. V lost 1 base and J 6 bases, leaving 7 bases between the germline ends. The CDR3 DNA is TGTGCCAGCAGCGTAAAGGGTTCCGGGGAGCTGTTTTTT. Its protein product is CASSVKGSGELFF.

This chain uses TRBV7-9 with TRBJ2-4; D is unclear. From germline, CDR1 is SEHNR and CDR2 FQNEAQ (reference sequence). V was trimmed by 3 bases and J by 3 bases, leaving 12 bases between them. The CDR3 runs 15 residues. DNA of the CDR3: TGTGCCAGCAGCTTCGAGGTGATGGTCAAAAACATTCAGTACTTC. Protein product: CASSFEVMVKNIQYF.

V and J are TRBV5-1 and TRBJ2-1, with no clear D. The germline V gene encodes CDR1 SGHRS and CDR2 YFSETQ. CDR3 length: 14 amino acids. V was cut by 0 bases and J by 10 bases, with 14 bases left in between. CDR3: CASSLAPVSGEQFF. DNA for the CDR3: TGCGCCAGCAGCTTGGCCCCAGTCAGTGGCGAGCAGTTCTTC.

This chain links TRBV6-6 with TRBJ2-7, with 12 bases fitting TRBD2. The CDR3 spans 14 residues. With 6 bases clipped from V and 5 bases from J, the junction kept 5 bases outside the gene matches. Germline V CDR1 and CDR2: MNHNY, SVGAGI (reference sequence). The CDR3 bases are TGTGCCAGCAGACAACTAGCGGGAGGTGACGAGCAGTACTTC. Protein sequence: CASRQLAGGDEQYF.

CDR3 bases: TGCGCCAGCAGCCAAGAGTTAGGGTCCGATGAGCAGTTCTTC. Protein product: CASSQELGSDEQFF. The V and J genes are TRBV4-1 and TRBJ2-1; D is ambiguous. With 0 bases removed from V and 8 bases from J, the gap between germline ends came to 11 bases. Germline assignment: CDR1 MGHRA and CDR2 YSYEKL. This CDR3 has 14 amino acids.

The chain combines TRBV6-4 with TRBJ1-6; D might be TRBD1 (6 bases). V was trimmed by 7 bases and J by 7 bases, leaving 11 bases between them. Germline assignment: CDR1 MRHNA and CDR2 SNTAGT. The CDR3 spans 13 residues. CDR3 bases: TGTGCCAGCAAAATGCAGGGGAATTCACCCCTCCACTTT. Its protein product is CASKMQGNSPLHF.

This chain links TRBV6-6 with TRBJ2-7; D gene uncertain. The CDR3 runs to 16 residues. V was shortened by 5 bases and J by 0 bases, with 17 bases between the two germline ends. CDR1 and CDR2 from the germline V gene are MNHNY and SVGAGI (reference sequence). CDR3 sequence reads: CASSQVGGGSSYEQYF. CDR3 bases: TGTGCCAGCAGTCAAGTTGGCGGCGGTAGCTCCTACGAGCAGTACTTC.